A selection of T cell receptor beta chains follows, all from one sample in a study of T-cell memory formation after mild COVID-19. TCRdb fed the 5' RACE reads into MiXCR, producing one record per CDR3 protein. This sample carries approximately 350,000 distinct CDR3 sequences, roughly an eighth of them seen once, and the ten largest clones take around a fifth. The sample taken for sequencing was PBMCs or a T cell subset sorted from them (not recorded which). These receptors all stem from a man aged 18 to 30 who had mild COVID-19 (a few samples of this study predate the infection). Cell type and time point are not known. CDR3s include the opening cysteine and the closing phenylalanine or tryptophan. D genes are given only for firm matches. The listing skips clone size in some rows; elsewhere it reads once, few, many or a size class.

abundance: many; d_gene: NA; j_gene: TRBJ1-1; v_gene: TRBV5-1; CDR3aa: CASSPGVAHGRTEAFF; CDR3nt: TGCGCCAGCAGCCCCGGGGTAGCTCACGGTCGGACTGAAGCTTTCTTT
abundance: NA; d_gene: TRBD2; j_gene: TRBJ2-7; v_gene: TRBV7-2; CDR3aa: CASSQPGLGTYEQYF; CDR3nt: TGTGCCAGCAGTCAACCGGGACTAGGGACCTACGAGCAGTACTTC
abundance: few; d_gene: TRBD1; j_gene: TRBJ1-1; v_gene: TRBV7-2; CDR3aa: CASSSRQGGTEAFF; CDR3nt: TGTGCCAGCAGCTCCCGACAGGGCGGCACTGAAGCTTTCTTT
abundance: many; d_gene: NA; j_gene: TRBJ1-5; v_gene: TRBV12-3/TRBV12-4; CDR3aa: CASQGQSNQPQHF; CDR3nt: TGTGCCAGCCAAGGACAGAGTAATCAGCCCCAGCATTTT
abundance: many; d_gene: NA; j_gene: TRBJ1-1; v_gene: TRBV15; CDR3aa: CATSRGQGSGNTEAFF; CDR3nt: TGTGCCACCAGCAGAGGTCAGGGCTCGGGGAACACTGAAGCTTTCTTT
abundance: few; d_gene: TRBD2; j_gene: TRBJ2-5; v_gene: TRBV4-3; CDR3aa: CASSQVAGGGETQYF; CDR3nt: TGCGCCAGCAGCCAGGTAGCGGGGGGAGGTGAGACCCAGTACTTC
abundance: NA; d_gene: NA; j_gene: TRBJ2-2; v_gene: TRBV2; CDR3aa: CASSQGSSGNTGELFF; CDR3nt: TGTGCCAGCAGTCAGGGGTCTAGCGGGAACACCGGGGAGCTGTTTTTT
abundance: NA; d_gene: TRBD1; j_gene: TRBJ1-4; v_gene: TRBV20-1; CDR3aa: CSAKRQGYEKLFF; CDR3nt: TGCAGTGCTAAGCGACAGGGGTATGAAAAACTGTTTTTT
abundance: few; d_gene: NA; j_gene: TRBJ2-5; v_gene: TRBV6-2/TRBV6-3; CDR3aa: CASSRHYQETQYF; CDR3nt: TGTGCCAGCAGTAGACACTACCAAGAGACCCAGTACTTC
abundance: NA; d_gene: NA; j_gene: TRBJ2-1; v_gene: TRBV15; CDR3aa: CATSREGDGYNEQFF; CDR3nt: TGTGCCACCAGCAGAGAAGGGGACGGCTACAATGAGCAGTTCTTC
abundance: once; d_gene: NA; j_gene: TRBJ1-2; v_gene: TRBV5-1; CDR3aa: CASSLGTSPDYGYTF; CDR3nt: TGCGCCAGCAGCTTGGGGACATCCCCCGACTATGGCTACACCTTC
abundance: NA; d_gene: TRBD1; j_gene: TRBJ1-1; v_gene: TRBV27; CDR3aa: CASSITGVTEAFF; CDR3nt: TGTGCCAGCAGTATAACAGGGGTAACTGAAGCTTTCTTT
abundance: NA; d_gene: TRBD1; j_gene: TRBJ2-5; v_gene: TRBV6-2/TRBV6-3; CDR3aa: CASSQQGAKTQYF; CDR3nt: TGTGCCAGCAGCCAGCAGGGGGCGAAGACCCAGTACTTC
abundance: NA; d_gene: TRBD1; j_gene: TRBJ1-1; v_gene: TRBV28; CDR3aa: CASSRLGQTNTEAFF; CDR3nt: TGTGCCAGCAGCCGCTTGGGACAGACGAACACTGAAGCTTTCTTT
abundance: NA; d_gene: TRBD1; j_gene: TRBJ1-2; v_gene: TRBV6-2/TRBV6-3; CDR3aa: CASRPGQAGDYGYTF; CDR3nt: TGTGCCAGCAGACCCGGACAGGCTGGCGACTATGGCTACACCTTC
abundance: few; d_gene: NA; j_gene: TRBJ1-5; v_gene: TRBV9; CDR3aa: CASSVAGKGDQPQHF; CDR3nt: TGTGCCAGCAGCGTAGCGGGTAAGGGGGATCAGCCCCAGCATTTT
abundance: NA; d_gene: NA; j_gene: TRBJ2-4; v_gene: TRBV7-8; CDR3aa: CASSLNLISRLGEAKNIQYF; CDR3nt: TGTGCCAGCAGCTTGAACCTCATATCTCGCCTTGGGGAAGCCAAAAACATTCAGTACTTC
abundance: NA; d_gene: TRBD1; j_gene: TRBJ2-3; v_gene: TRBV10-3; CDR3aa: CAISRKGQAGDTQYF; CDR3nt: TGTGCCATCTCAAGGAAAGGACAGGCAGGAGATACGCAGTATTTT
abundance: few; d_gene: NA; j_gene: TRBJ2-1; v_gene: TRBV5-5; CDR3aa: CASSFRELQFF; CDR3nt: TGTGCCAGCAGCTTCAGGGAGTTGCAGTTCTTC
abundance: many; d_gene: TRBD1; j_gene: TRBJ1-6; v_gene: TRBV12-3/TRBV12-4; CDR3aa: CASSSQGDESSPLHF; CDR3nt: TGTGCCAGCAGTTCCCAGGGGGATGAGAGTTCACCCCTCCACTTT
abundance: few; d_gene: TRBD1; j_gene: TRBJ1-1; v_gene: TRBV18; CDR3aa: CASSQSGGYGSNTEAFF; CDR3nt: TGTGCCAGCTCACAATCAGGGGGATATGGGTCGAACACTGAAGCTTTCTTT
abundance: many; d_gene: TRBD1; j_gene: TRBJ2-5; v_gene: TRBV4-2; CDR3aa: CASSQGGAGGETQYF; CDR3nt: TGTGCCAGCAGCCAAGGAGGGGCAGGGGGAGAGACCCAGTACTTC
abundance: many; d_gene: NA; j_gene: TRBJ2-7; v_gene: TRBV6-2/TRBV6-3; CDR3aa: CASSYLGPISYEQYF; CDR3nt: TGTGCCAGCAGTTACCTTGGACCGATTTCCTACGAGCAGTACTTC
abundance: many; d_gene: NA; j_gene: TRBJ2-3; v_gene: TRBV4-3; CDR3aa: CASSQGGARTDTQYF; CDR3nt: TGCGCCAGCAGCCAAGGCGGGGCCCGCACAGATACGCAGTATTTT
abundance: NA; d_gene: TRBD1; j_gene: TRBJ1-2; v_gene: TRBV18; CDR3aa: CASSTRTGGDYTF; CDR3nt: TGTGCCAGCTCCACGAGGACAGGGGGCGACTACACCTTC
abundance: NA; d_gene: TRBD1; j_gene: TRBJ2-7; v_gene: TRBV29-1; CDR3aa: CSVFGTAISYEQYF; CDR3nt: TGCAGCGTGTTCGGGACAGCCATCTCCTACGAGCAGTACTTC
abundance: many; d_gene: NA; j_gene: TRBJ2-3; v_gene: TRBV7-8; CDR3aa: CASSRKPGLETDTQYF; CDR3nt: TGTGCCAGCAGTCGTAAACCAGGGCTTGAGACAGATACGCAGTATTTT
abundance: many; d_gene: NA; j_gene: TRBJ2-1; v_gene: TRBV4-1; CDR3aa: CASSRIPNNEQFF; CDR3nt: TGCGCCAGCAGCCGCATACCGAACAATGAGCAGTTCTTC
abundance: NA; d_gene: NA; j_gene: TRBJ1-2; v_gene: TRBV27; CDR3aa: CASNVRGALNYGYTF; CDR3nt: TGTGCCAGCAACGTCCGAGGGGCACTCAACTATGGCTACACCTTC
abundance: few; d_gene: NA; j_gene: TRBJ2-3; v_gene: TRBV11-2; CDR3aa: CASSPGVGALTDTQYF; CDR3nt: TGTGCCAGCAGCCCGGGGGTGGGGGCGCTGACAGATACGCAGTATTTT
abundance: NA; d_gene: NA; j_gene: TRBJ1-5; v_gene: TRBV6-2/TRBV6-3; CDR3aa: CASSYIGTRQNQPQHF; CDR3nt: TGTGCCAGCAGTTACATTGGGACACGTCAGAATCAGCCCCAGCATTTT
abundance: NA; d_gene: TRBD2; j_gene: TRBJ2-1; v_gene: TRBV29-1; CDR3aa: CSVETSGNNEQFF; CDR3nt: TGCAGCGTTGAAACTAGCGGAAACAATGAGCAGTTCTTC
abundance: NA; d_gene: TRBD1; j_gene: TRBJ2-4; v_gene: TRBV6-4; CDR3aa: CASSGQAGPENIQYF; CDR3nt: TGTGCCAGCAGCGGACAGGCTGGACCAGAAAACATTCAGTACTTC